A single sample gave rise to the 6 T cell receptor beta chains below, sequenced in a study of early T cells in non-severe SARS-CoV-2 infection. TCRdb re-called the 5' RACE reads with MiXCR, one entry per CDR3 protein. The sample has 45,000 to 55,000 distinct CDR3 sequences, roughly 7.7% seen once. Input material: whole blood. The source of these receptors is an adult who was a healthcare worker with PCR-confirmed SARS-CoV-2 infection or an uninfected control (not recorded which).

In this sample, this clonotype turned up a few times. The chain joins TRBV19 to TRBJ2-7, with a possible D match to TRBD1 (6 bases). The germline gives CDR1 LNHDA, CDR2 SQIVND (reference sequence). The CDR3 covers 14 residues. V was trimmed by 9 bases and J by 0 bases, leaving 15 bases between them. The CDR3 is CASNRAPLSYEQYF. The CDR3 coding sequence is TGTGCCAGCAACAGGGCCCCCCTCTCCTACGAGCAGTACTTC.

This clonotype occurred a few times. The gene calls are TRBV19 and TRBJ2-7; TRBD1 might be the D (5 bases). The germline V gene has CDR1 LNHDA and CDR2 SQIVND (reference sequence). The CDR3 contains 15 residues. The germline V and J ends were trimmed by 3 bases and 2 bases, with 14 bases remaining between them. CDR3 sequence (DNA): TGTGCCAGTAGTATGGGAACAGGACCGACCTACGAGCAGTACTTC. Encoded protein: CASSMGTGPTYEQYF. Drawing the rest from reference TRBV19 and TRBJ2-7, the complete variable domain is DGGITQSPKYLFRKEGQNVTLSCEQNLNHDAMYWYRQDPGQGLRLIYYSQIVNDFQKGDIAEGYSVSREKKESFPLTVTSAQKNPTAFYLCASSMGTGPTYEQYFGPGTRLTVT.

This clonotype was seen repeatedly, ten times or more. V and J are TRBV20-1 and TRBJ1-6; possibly TRBD1 for D (5 bases). The CDR3 totals 14 residues. Trimming took 6 bases from V and 6 from J, leaving 15 bases between them. The germline gives CDR1 DFQATT, CDR2 SNEGSKA (reference sequence). The CDR3 bases are TGCAGTGCCTCTGGGACGAAGGGTAATTCACCCCTCCACTTT. Protein: CSASGTKGNSPLHF.

This clonotype showed up many times. The chain recombines TRBV5-1 with TRBJ1-1; 9 nucleotides line up with TRBD1. Germline CDR1 SGHRS, CDR2 YFSETQ. V gave up 4 bases and J gave up 2 bases; unmatched junction bases: 6. CDR3 length: 15 amino acids. The CDR3 DNA is TGCGCCAGCAGCCAAAATACAGGGGGCAACACTGAAGCTTTCTTT. Its translation is CASSQNTGGNTEAFF.

V is TRBV29-1 and J is TRBJ1-4, with a weak D call TRBD1 (5 bases). The CDR3 spans 13 residues. Germline V CDR1 and CDR2: SQVTM, ANQGSEA. For the CDR3, the DNA is TGCACCATCCTGATCGGGGGTAATGAAAAACTGTTTTTT. Its translation is CTILIGGNEKLFF. Combining the CDR3 with reference TRBV29-1 and TRBJ1-4 gives the whole variable domain SAVISQKPSRDICQRGTSLTIQCQVDSQVTMMFWYRQQPGQSLTLIATANQGSEATYESGFVIDKFPISRPNLTFSTLTVSNMSPEDSSIYLCTILIGGNEKLFFGSGTQLSVL.

This clonotype was counted ten times or more. V is TRBV28 and J is TRBJ1-3; TRBD1 agrees at 7 bases. The CDR3 spans 16 residues. V was clipped by 6 bases and J by 0 bases; unmatched bases: 8. Germline CDR1 MDHEN, CDR2 SYDVKM. The CDR3 DNA reads TGTGCCAGCAGCTTCCTGGGACAGCTCTCTGGAAACACCATATATTTT. Translated, it gives CASSFLGQLSGNTIYF.